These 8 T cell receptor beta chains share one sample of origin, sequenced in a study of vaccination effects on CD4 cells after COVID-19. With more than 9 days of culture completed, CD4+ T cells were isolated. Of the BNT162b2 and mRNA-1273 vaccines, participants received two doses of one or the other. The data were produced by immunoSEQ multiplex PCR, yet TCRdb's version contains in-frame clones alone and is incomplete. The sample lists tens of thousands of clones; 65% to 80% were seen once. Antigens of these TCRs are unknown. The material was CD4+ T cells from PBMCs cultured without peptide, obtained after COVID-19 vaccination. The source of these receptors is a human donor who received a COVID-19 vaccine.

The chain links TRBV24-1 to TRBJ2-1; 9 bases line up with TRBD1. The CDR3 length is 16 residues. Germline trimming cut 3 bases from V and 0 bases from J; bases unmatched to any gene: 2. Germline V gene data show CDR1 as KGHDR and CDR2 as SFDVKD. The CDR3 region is CATSDTTGGSYNEQFF. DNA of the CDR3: TGTGCCACCAGTGATACGACAGGGGGCTCCTACAATGAGCAGTTCTTC.

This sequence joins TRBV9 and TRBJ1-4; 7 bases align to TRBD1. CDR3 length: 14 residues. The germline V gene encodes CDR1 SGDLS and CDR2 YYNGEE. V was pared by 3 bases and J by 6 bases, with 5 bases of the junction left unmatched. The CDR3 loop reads CASSAQGWDEKLFF. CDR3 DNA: TGTGCCAGCAGCGCACAGGGGTGGGATGAAAAACTGTTTTTT.

The CDR3 here is CASSPTLGTGGAETQYF. The CDR3 region has the DNA TGTGCCAGCTCACCTACACTGGGGACAGGGGGCGCAGAGACCCAGTACTTC. The chain combines TRBV18 with TRBJ2-5; TRBD1 aligns across 12 bases. Germline CDR1 is KGHSH and CDR2 is LQKENI. The CDR3 has 17 residues. Germline trimming cut 3 bases from V and 4 bases from J; bases unmatched to any gene: 9.

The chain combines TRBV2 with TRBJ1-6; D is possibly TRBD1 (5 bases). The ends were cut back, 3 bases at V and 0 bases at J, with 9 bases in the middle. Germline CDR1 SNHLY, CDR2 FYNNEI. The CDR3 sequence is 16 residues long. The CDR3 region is CASSDKGSSYNSPLHF. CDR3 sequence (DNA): TGTGCCAGCAGTGATAAGGGGAGCTCCTATAATTCACCCCTCCACTTT.

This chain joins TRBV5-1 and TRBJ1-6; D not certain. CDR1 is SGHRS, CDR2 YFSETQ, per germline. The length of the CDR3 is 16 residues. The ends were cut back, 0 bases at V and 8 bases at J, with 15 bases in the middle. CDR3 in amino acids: CASSLEVGRIYSPLHF. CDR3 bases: TGCGCCAGCAGCTTGGAGGTCGGACGTATATATTCACCCCTCCACTTT.

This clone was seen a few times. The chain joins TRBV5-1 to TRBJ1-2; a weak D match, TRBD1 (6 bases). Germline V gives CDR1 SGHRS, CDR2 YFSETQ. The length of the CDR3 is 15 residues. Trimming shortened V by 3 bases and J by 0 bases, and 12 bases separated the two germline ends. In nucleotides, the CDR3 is TGCGCCAGCAGCTCGACAGGCGGATCTAACTATGGCTACACCTTC. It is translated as CASSSTGGSNYGYTF. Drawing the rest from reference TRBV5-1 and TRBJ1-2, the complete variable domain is KAGVTQTPRYLIKTRGQQVTLSCSPISGHRSVSWYQQTPGQGLQFLFEYFSETQRNKGNFPGRFSGRQFSNSRSEMNVSTLELGDSALYLCASSSTGGSNYGYTFGSGTRLTVV.

CDR3 protein: CASIRGQGGRETQYF. The CDR3 DNA is TGTGCCAGCATACGGGGACAGGGGGGAAGAGAGACCCAGTACTTC. The rearrangement uses TRBV6-5 and TRBJ2-5; 11 nucleotides line up with TRBD1. From germline, CDR1 is MNHEY and CDR2 SVGAGI. This CDR3 comprises 15 residues. V was clipped by 7 bases and J by 4 bases; unmatched bases: 8.

DNA of the CDR3: TGTGCCAGCCCCGGGACAGGGCCCACAGATACGCAGTATTTT. Encoded protein: CASPGTGPTDTQYF. The genes are TRBV5-8 and TRBJ2-3; 9 bases are shared with TRBD1. The CDR3 loop spans 14 amino acids. Per germline, CDR1 SGHTS and CDR2 YDEGEE. J gave up 2 bases and V 7 bases, and 5 bases lay outside the gene matches. Filled out from reference TRBV5-8 and TRBJ2-3, the complete variable domain reads EAGVTQSPTHLIKTRGQQATLRCSPISGHTSVYWYQQALGLGLQFLLWYDEGEERNRGNFPPRFSGRQFPNYSSELNVNALELEDSALYLCASPGTGPTDTQYFGPGTRLTVL.